This T cell receptor beta chain came from a study of T cells in Graves' hyperthyroidism and ophthalmopathy. Authors of the study amplified TCR beta CDR3 regions from RNA transcripts. Carried out on the TCR CDR3, a first-round RT-PCR used the HTBI primer set. TCRdb called the multiplex PCR reads again in MiXCR, with one record for every CDR3 protein. The sample shows about 500,000 distinct CDR3 sequences, approximately 48% of them seen only once. Researchers barred patients who had uncontrolled infection, other autoimmune disease, pregnancy or lactation. Diagnostic decisions used clinical symptoms, serum thyroxine and TRAb, thyroid ultrasound and orbital computed tomography. As for this clonotype: Its specificity is unknown.

The length of the CDR3 is 15 residues. The germline V gene encodes CDR1 SGHRS and CDR2 YFSETQ. Trimming took 4 bases from V and 6 from J; bases not matched to a gene: 8. The study's findings and limits: Within blood appeared most thyroid clonotypes that had expanded above 0.001. For ophthalmopathy, model prediction preceded onset by a median around 7 months.

The sequence was obtained from an adult woman with Graves' disease, either hyperthyroidism or ophthalmopathy (not recorded which). The chain employs TRBV5-1 and TRBJ2-7; 12 nucleotides line up with TRBD2. The sequenced material came from peripheral blood or thyroid tissue (not recorded which). CDR3 loop: CASSPDPGLAGEQYF. DNA for the CDR3: TGCGCCAGCAGCCCCGACCCGGGACTAGCGGGCGAGCAGTACTTC.